These T cell receptor beta chains were read from a single sample in a study of blood T cells in healthy people across ages. One entry per CDR3 protein results from TCRdb running MiXCR on the 5' RACE reads. The table has more than 800,000 distinct CDR3 sequences, over 35% seen once. Sequencing was done on a sample of blood. These receptors were collected from a woman aged 60-75 years in good health. Both conserved end residues are part of each CDR3. The order of the fields is CDR3 length, J gene, clone size, D gene, V gene, CDR3 DNA, CDR3 protein. D genes are given only for firm matches. Size values are once, few and many counts, or a class for expanded clones, and some rows have none.

length: 13
J: TRBJ2-7
size: many
D: TRBD1
V: TRBV6-6
DNA: TGTGCCAGCAGTTCGGACAGGACCTACGAGCAGTACTTC
CDR3: CASSSDRTYEQYF

length: 15
J: TRBJ1-1
size: NA
D: NA
V: TRBV6-6
DNA: TGTGCCAGCAGTTACGGTGAGGGCGCGTATACTGAAGCTTTCTTT
CDR3: CASSYGEGAYTEAFF

length: 15
J: TRBJ2-6
size: few
D: NA
V: TRBV25-1
DNA: TGTGCCAGCAGTGAACCCGGGTCGGGGGCCAACGTCCTGACTTTC
CDR3: CASSEPGSGANVLTF

length: 16
J: TRBJ2-1
size: once
D: TRBD2
V: TRBV5-1
DNA: TGCGCCAGCAGCTTGATGGGACTAGCGGACTACAATGAGCAGTTCTTC
CDR3: CASSLMGLADYNEQFF

length: 12
J: TRBJ2-5
size: many
D: NA
V: TRBV29-1
DNA: TGCAGCGTAGAAGGGATCCAAGAGACCCAGTACTTC
CDR3: CSVEGIQETQYF

length: 12
J: TRBJ2-1
size: once
D: NA
V: TRBV6-6
DNA: TGTGCCAGCAGATGGGGGCTGGATGAGCAGTTCTTC
CDR3: CASRWGLDEQFF

length: 14
J: TRBJ1-5
size: few
D: NA
V: TRBV28
DNA: TGTGCCAGCCTCAGCGTCCATTACAATCAGCCCCAGCATTTT
CDR3: CASLSVHYNQPQHF

length: 14
J: TRBJ2-5
size: NA
D: NA
V: TRBV24-1
DNA: TGTGCCACCAGTGCTACAAGGCTAGGGTATGAGCAGTACTTC
CDR3: CATSATRLGYEQYF

length: 15
J: TRBJ2-1
size: few
D: TRBD2
V: TRBV27
DNA: TGTGCCAGCAGTTTTCCGAGAGCGGGAGGCAATGAGCAGTTCTTC
CDR3: CASSFPRAGGNEQFF

length: 16
J: TRBJ2-7
size: few
D: TRBD1
V: TRBV6-5
DNA: TGTGCCAGCAGTTACGTTCCAGGGGGAGCAGGCAACGAGCAGTACTTC
CDR3: CASSYVPGGAGNEQYF

length: 14
J: TRBJ1-2
size: once
D: TRBD1
V: TRBV3-1
DNA: TGTGCCAGCAGCCGCGGGACAGGGGGTCGTGGCTACACCTTC
CDR3: CASSRGTGGRGYTF

length: 14
J: TRBJ2-5
size: NA
D: NA
V: TRBV15
DNA: TGTGCCGATCCACCTCGGGCGGGCTCAGAGACCCAGTACTTC
CDR3: CADPPRAGSETQYF

length: 19
J: TRBJ1-6
size: few
D: NA
V: TRBV20-1
DNA: TGCAGTGCTAGATCCACCCGCAGGGTAGGGAGCTCCTATAATTCACCCCTCCACTTT
CDR3: CSARSTRRVGSSYNSPLHF

length: 14
J: TRBJ1-1
size: many
D: NA
V: TRBV7-2
DNA: TGTGCCAGCAGTTTCCAGGGAGTCGGTACTGAAGCTTTCTTT
CDR3: CASSFQGVGTEAFF

length: 16
J: TRBJ2-7
size: NA
D: TRBD2
V: TRBV9
DNA: TGTGCCAGCAGCGTAGATTCCCTAGCGGGAACCTACGAGCAGTACTTC
CDR3: CASSVDSLAGTYEQYF

length: 15
J: TRBJ2-1
size: NA
D: NA
V: TRBV11-1
DNA: TGTGCCAGCAGCTCCCAGGGGGGGTCCTACAATGAGCAGTTCTTC
CDR3: CASSSQGGSYNEQFF

length: 11
J: TRBJ2-7
size: NA
D: NA
V: TRBV12-5
DNA: TGTGCTAATGGTTTGGAATACGAGCAGTACTTC
CDR3: CANGLEYEQYF

length: 15
J: TRBJ2-1
size: NA
D: TRBD2
V: TRBV2
DNA: TGTGCCAGCAGAGAGGGACTAGCCGGCTTTGGTGAGCAGTTCTTC
CDR3: CASREGLAGFGEQFF

length: 15
J: TRBJ1-2
size: NA
D: NA
V: TRBV7-8
DNA: TGTGCCAGCAGCTCACGGACAGAAGCTAACTATGGCTACACCTTC
CDR3: CASSSRTEANYGYTF

length: 14
J: TRBJ2-7
size: NA
D: TRBD1
V: TRBV27
DNA: TGTGCCGGCAGCCAGGGACAGGTTGGGGTCGAGCAGTACTTC
CDR3: CAGSQGQVGVEQYF

length: 15
J: TRBJ2-3
size: few
D: TRBD1
V: TRBV28
DNA: TGTGCCAGCAGTCGTACCGGGACAGACACAGATACGCAGTATTTT
CDR3: CASSRTGTDTDTQYF

length: 16
J: TRBJ2-3
size: NA
D: TRBD1
V: TRBV4-1
DNA: TGCGCCAGCAGCCACTTCGACAGGGGGAGCACAGATACGCAGTATTTT
CDR3: CASSHFDRGSTDTQYF

length: 13
J: TRBJ2-1
size: NA
D: NA
V: TRBV14
DNA: TGTGCCAGCAGCCCCGCGCGGAGCGCCGAGCAGTTCTTC
CDR3: CASSPARSAEQFF

length: 15
J: TRBJ2-3
size: once
D: NA
V: TRBV9
DNA: TGTGCCAGCAGCCCCCGACTGGCGGACGCAGATACGCAGTATTTT
CDR3: CASSPRLADADTQYF

length: 15
J: TRBJ1-5
size: NA
D: NA
V: TRBV28
DNA: TGTGCCAGCAAGGGCCGGGACATTTCTAATCAGCCCCAGCATTTT
CDR3: CASKGRDISNQPQHF

length: 13
J: TRBJ2-5
size: few
D: NA
V: TRBV7-9
DNA: TGTGCCAGCAGCTCGAGTTGGGAGGAGACCCAGTACTTC
CDR3: CASSSSWEETQYF

length: 15
J: TRBJ2-3
size: NA
D: NA
V: TRBV5-1
DNA: TGCGCCAGCAGCTTGACTAGCGCTACAGGGGATACGCGGTATTTT
CDR3: CASSLTSATGDTRYF

length: 18
J: TRBJ2-7
size: NA
D: TRBD2
V: TRBV5-1
DNA: TGCGCCAGCAGCCTGCTGACTAGCGGGAGTTTCCCTAGCTACGAGCAGTACTTC
CDR3: CASSLLTSGSFPSYEQYF

length: 13
J: TRBJ2-7
size: few
D: NA
V: TRBV29-1
DNA: TGCAGCGTTGTAGGGCGGTTCTCCTACGAGCAGTACTTC
CDR3: CSVVGRFSYEQYF

length: 16
J: TRBJ2-7
size: few
D: TRBD2
V: TRBV2
DNA: TGTGCCAGCAGTGATTGGCCGGCTAGCGGGATCTACGAGCAGTACTTC
CDR3: CASSDWPASGIYEQYF

length: 15
J: TRBJ2-3
size: NA
D: NA
V: TRBV20-1
DNA: TGCAGTGCTAGAGATGGGGGGATAGGGTCAGATACGCAGTATTTT
CDR3: CSARDGGIGSDTQYF

length: 17
J: TRBJ2-7
size: NA
D: TRBD2
V: TRBV28
DNA: TGTGCCAGCAGTTCTGGGGGGGGACTAGCGGGATCTGGCGAGCAGTACTTC
CDR3: CASSSGGGLAGSGEQYF

length: 14
J: TRBJ2-3
size: few
D: NA
V: TRBV14
DNA: TGTGCCAGCAGCCCTGTCCAGCGCACAGATACGCAGTATTTT
CDR3: CASSPVQRTDTQYF

length: 16
J: TRBJ2-1
size: NA
D: TRBD1
V: TRBV11-2
DNA: TGTGCCAGCAGCTTAGTGCGACAGGGGGTCTACAATGAGCAGTTCTTC
CDR3: CASSLVRQGVYNEQFF

length: 15
J: TRBJ2-7
size: NA
D: TRBD2
V: TRBV6-2/TRBV6-3
DNA: TGTGCCAGCACCGGGACTAGCGGGAGACCGTACGAGCAGTACTTC
CDR3: CASTGTSGRPYEQYF

length: 15
J: TRBJ2-6
size: NA
D: NA
V: TRBV28
DNA: TGTGCCAGTTCGGGACCCAGCTCTGGGGCCAACGTCCTGACTTTC
CDR3: CASSGPSSGANVLTF

length: 15
J: TRBJ2-7
size: NA
D: NA
V: TRBV30
DNA: TGTGCCTGGAGGGGGCTGTGGACCGCCGGCTACGAGCAGTACTTC
CDR3: CAWRGLWTAGYEQYF

length: 17
J: TRBJ1-1
size: NA
D: NA
V: TRBV9
DNA: TGTGCCAGCAGCGTAGTCACTCTGGGAGGACTGAACACTGAAGCTTTCTTT
CDR3: CASSVVTLGGLNTEAFF

length: 15
J: TRBJ2-7
size: many
D: NA
V: TRBV5-1
DNA: TGCGCCAGCAGCTTGGGCGGGGCAGCGGCCTACGAGCAGTACTTC
CDR3: CASSLGGAAAYEQYF

length: 15
J: TRBJ2-2
size: NA
D: NA
V: TRBV6-1
DNA: TGTGCCAGCAGTGAAGCCTGGGTTGGGACCGGGGAGCTGTTTTTT
CDR3: CASSEAWVGTGELFF

length: 15
J: TRBJ2-1
size: NA
D: TRBD2
V: TRBV12-3/TRBV12-4
DNA: TGTGCCAGCAGAGATAGCGGGAGAGGGTACAATGAGCAGTTCTTC
CDR3: CASRDSGRGYNEQFF